These 7 T cell receptor beta chains originate from one sample sequenced in a study of cytomegalovirus exposure and HLA in healthy donors (dated by TCRdb to 2017 to 2019). The library was built by means of the immunoSEQ multiplex PCR assay. The multiplex PCR relied on a mix of 60 forward primers for TCR Vbeta segments and 13 reverse primers for TCR Jbeta segments. This immuneACCESS table, as held by TCRdb, lists in-frame sequences with V and J called but not all clones. Of the missing ones, under half trace to an unresolved V gene in checked studies; the others have no known cause. In all, the sample holds 100,000 to 150,000 clones, and 74% of those were seen once. Of the sample, under 4.5% is held by the ten largest clones. Sequences were obtained from PBMCs. The origin of the receptors is a man aged 35 to 55 in good health and CMV-seropositive.

This chain joins TRBV4-1 and TRBJ1-4, with D hard to call. CDR1 is MGHRA, CDR2 YSYEKL, per germline. V was trimmed by 0 bases and J by 3 bases, leaving 8 bases between them. The CDR3 runs 15 residues. In DNA, the CDR3 is TGCGCCAGCAGCCAAGAAGCAGGCTCTAATGAAAAACTGTTTTTT. This sequence encodes CASSQEAGSNEKLFF.

The chain employs TRBV7-2 and TRBJ2-7; D may be TRBD2 (5 bases). The CDR3 runs 14 residues. V was cut by 1 base and J by 4 bases, with 11 bases left in between. Germline-derived CDR1 and CDR2 are SGHTA and FQGNSA. CDR3 DNA: TGTGCCAGCAGCTTAGGAGGGTTAGTGTACGAGCAGTACTTC. It specifies CASSLGGLVYEQYF.

V gene TRBV28 combines with J gene TRBJ2-7; TRBD2 aligns across 9 bases. CDR1 is MDHEN and CDR2 is SYDVKM in the germline V gene. This CDR3 has 13 amino acids. V dropped 7 bases and J dropped 7; count of bases not matched to a gene: 8. The chain's CDR3 is CASKAGGPREQYF. In DNA form, the CDR3 reads TGTGCCAGCAAGGCGGGAGGGCCAAGAGAGCAGTACTTC.

The rearrangement uses TRBV5-1 and TRBJ2-2, with 7 bases matching TRBD1. The germline V gene has CDR1 SGHRS and CDR2 YFSETQ. V dropped 2 bases and J dropped 4; count of bases not matched to a gene: 11. The CDR3 consists of 17 residues. CDR3 residues: CASSFLGTVSPTGELFF. In nucleotides, the CDR3 is TGCGCCAGCAGCTTTCTCGGGACAGTCTCCCCCACCGGGGAGCTGTTTTTT.

Concerning this clone: At one end, the junction sequence differs from germline, possibly due to a read error. The CDR3 DNA follows: TGTGCTAGCAGCCCCTCCCGGGACAGTTACAATGAGCAGTTCTTC. It is translated as CASSPSRDSYNEQFF. The rearrangement joins TRBV7-7 to TRBJ2-1; 7 nucleotides agree with TRBD1. The CDR3 consists of 15 residues. Per germline, CDR1 SSHAT and CDR2 FNYEAQ (reference sequence). The full variable domain, in which reference TRBV7-7 and TRBJ2-1 provide the parts outside the CDR3, is GAGVSQSPRYKVTKRGQDVTLRCDPISSHATLYWYQQALGQGPEFLTYFNYEAQPDKSGLPSDRFSAERPEGSISTLTIQRTEQRDSAMYRCASSPSRDSYNEQFFGPGTRLTVL.

The rearrangement links TRBV27 to TRBJ2-7, with 7 bases fitting TRBD1. The germline V gene has CDR1 MNHEY and CDR2 SMNVEV (reference sequence). V shed 5 bases and J 5 bases; nucleotides not matched to a gene: 12. This CDR3 is 15 amino acids long. CDR3: CASSPWTGRSDEQYF. The CDR3 nucleotides are TGTGCCAGCAGTCCTTGGACAGGCCGATCCGACGAGCAGTACTTC.

The chain employs TRBV6-1 and TRBJ2-7; 12 positions agree with TRBD1. After removal of 4 bases from V and 4 bases from J, the junction contained 5 bases not matched to a gene. CDR3 length equals 15 residues. CDR1 MNHNS and CDR2 SASEGT come from the germline V gene. This CDR3 is CASSGGQGANYEQYF. The CDR3 region has the DNA TGTGCCAGCAGTGGGGGACAGGGGGCTAATTACGAGCAGTACTTC.